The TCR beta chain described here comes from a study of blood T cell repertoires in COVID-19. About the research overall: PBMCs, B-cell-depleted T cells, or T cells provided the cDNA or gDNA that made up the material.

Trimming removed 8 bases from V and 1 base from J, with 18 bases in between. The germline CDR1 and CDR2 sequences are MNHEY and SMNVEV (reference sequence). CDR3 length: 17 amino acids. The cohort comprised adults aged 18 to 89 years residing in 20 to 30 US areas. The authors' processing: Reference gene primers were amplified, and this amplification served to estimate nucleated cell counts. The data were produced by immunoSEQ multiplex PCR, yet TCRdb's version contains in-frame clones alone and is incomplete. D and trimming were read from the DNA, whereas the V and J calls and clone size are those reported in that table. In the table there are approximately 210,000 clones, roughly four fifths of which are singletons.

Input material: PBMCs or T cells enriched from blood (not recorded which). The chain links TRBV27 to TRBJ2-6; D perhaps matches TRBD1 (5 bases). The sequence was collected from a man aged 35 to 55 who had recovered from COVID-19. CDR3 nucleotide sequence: TGTGCCAGCGTTGGGGCGGAATGGAAGTCTGGGGCCAACGTCCTGACTTTC. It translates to CASVGAEWKSGANVLTF. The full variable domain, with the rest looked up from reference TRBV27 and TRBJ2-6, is EAQVTQNPRYLITVTGKKLTVTCSQNMNHEYMSWYRQDPGLGLRQIYYSMNVEVTDKGDVPEGYKVSRKEKRNFPLILESPSPNQTSLYFCASVGAEWKSGANVLTFGAGSRLTVL.